The 4 T cell receptor beta chains below come from one sample, sequenced in a study of identifying expanded T cells in peripheral blood. Method: immunoSEQ multiplex PCR; TCRdb's copy keeps in-frame clones and lacks some. Of approximately 81,000 clones listed, over 80% are singletons. The source material was blood. The origin of the receptors is a person between 18 and 75 years old in good health.

The chain combines TRBV5-1 with TRBJ2-5, with D possibly TRBD1 on 6 matching bases. CDR3 length equals 13 residues. The V gene's germline CDR1 is SGHRS and CDR2 YFSETQ. V was clipped by 2 bases and J by 3 bases, with 8 bases between them. The CDR3 DNA reads as TGCGCCAGCAGCTTCGCAGGGGAAGAGACCCAGTACTTC. The encoded protein is CASSFAGEETQYF.

The gene calls are TRBV19 and TRBJ2-7, with a tentative D call TRBD2 (5 bases). V was shortened by 10 bases and J by 3 bases, with 16 bases between the two germline ends. CDR3 length equals 13 residues. The germline gives CDR1 LNHDA, CDR2 SQIVND (reference sequence). CDR3 residues: CATRRTEDYEQYF. CDR3 DNA: TGTGCCACCCGGAGGACGGAAGACTACGAGCAGTACTTC.

This clone was observed a few times. This chain connects TRBV10-2 to TRBJ2-5, with D uncertain. This CDR3 is 16 amino acids long. Between the trimmed V and J ends, which lost 2 bases and 4 bases, there was a span of 17 bases. Germline V lookup: CDR1 WSHSY, CDR2 SAAADI. The CDR3 spells CASSEPLKSETETQYF. The CDR3 region has the DNA TGCGCCAGCAGTGAGCCACTAAAGAGCGAGACAGAGACCCAGTACTTC.

The chain uses TRBV6-5 and TRBJ2-1, with a possible D match to TRBD2 (6 bases). CDR1 is MNHEY and CDR2 is SVGAGI in the germline V gene. Trimming stripped 6 bases from V and 6 bases from J, with 18 bases between. The CDR3 length is 15 residues. CDR3 sequence: CASRYQTSPSNEQFF. Here the CDR3 DNA reads TGTGCCAGCAGGTATCAGACTAGTCCCAGCAATGAGCAGTTCTTC.